This T cell receptor beta chain originates from a study of blood T cells in healthy people across ages. The authors ran a second PCR of about 7 to 11 cycles using a sample-barcoded 5' primer and a J-beta primer mix. Using its own MiXCR run on the 5' RACE reads, TCRdb lists one record per CDR3 protein. This table has a few hundred thousand distinct CDR3 sequences, about 49% appearing once. The V segment lost 7 bases and the J segment 0 bases; nucleotides outside the gene matches: 3. In germline, CDR1 is ENHRY, CDR2 SYGVKD. The CDR3 is made up of 13 amino acids. The sequenced sample was blood. The receptor was derived from a man between 60 and 75 years old in good health. This chain joins TRBV10-3 and TRBJ2-7; TRBD1 matches 7 bases. The CDR3 region is CAIKRDSSYEQYF. DNA of the CDR3: TGTGCCATCAAAAGGGACAGCTCCTACGAGCAGTACTTC.